One and the same sample provided the 28 T cell receptor beta chains below, sequenced in a study of identifying expanded T cells in peripheral blood. Produced via immunoSEQ multiplex PCR; TCRdb's table is partial and in-frame only. The sample has 100,000 or so clones; approximately 88% are singletons. The sample consisted of blood. The receptor set was obtained from a person aged 18 to 75 in good health.

The V and J genes are TRBV30 and TRBJ1-2; a weak D match, TRBD1 (5 bases). Germline assignment: CDR1 GTSNPN and CDR2 SVGIG (reference sequence). This CDR3 contains 15 residues. The germline V and J ends were trimmed by 6 bases and 4 bases, with 21 bases remaining between them. The CDR3 DNA sequence: TGTGCCTGCACCACGGGGCAAGGACCCCTCTATGGCTACACCTTC. It translates to CACTTGQGPLYGYTF.

The CDR3 loop reads CASSYAGAQETQYF. In DNA, the CDR3 is TGTGCCAGCAGTTACGCGGGAGCCCAAGAGACCCAGTACTTC. V gene TRBV6-6 combines with J gene TRBJ2-5; the match to TRBD2 covers 7 bases. The germline V gene has CDR1 MNHNY and CDR2 SVGAGI (reference sequence). The V gene end was trimmed by 2 bases and the J gene end by 1 base; junction bases not matched to a gene: 1. This CDR3 comprises 14 residues.

The V gene is TRBV6-1, the J gene TRBJ1-2; the D gene is possibly TRBD1 (5 bases). Germline lookup yields CDR1 MNHNS and CDR2 SASEGT. The CDR3 is made up of 13 amino acids. The V end was cut by 6 bases, the J end by 8 bases, with 16 bases between. CDR3 nucleotide sequence: TGTGCCAGCAGGACAGACACCTACTCGGGCTACACCTTC. Translating it yields CASRTDTYSGYTF.

This clone was detected only a few times. The chain is built from TRBV30 and TRBJ1-3; 9 nucleotides match TRBD1. Losses at the gene ends were 5 bases for V and 1 base for J; bases not matched to a gene: 6. CDR1 GTSNPN and CDR2 SVGIG come from the germline V gene (reference sequence). The CDR3 sequence is 15 residues long. The CDR3 DNA reads as TGTGCCTGGGGCCGGACAGGGGTTTCTGGAAACACCATATATTTT. This sequence encodes CAWGRTGVSGNTIYF.

The CDR3 here is CASSARGGSFTDTQYF. The CDR3, as DNA: TGTGCCAGCAGTGCGCGAGGAGGGAGTTTCACAGATACGCAGTATTTT. This rearrangement joins TRBV6-1 to TRBJ2-3; the D gene is possibly TRBD2 (6 bases). V lost 4 bases and J 2 bases, leaving 16 bases between the germline ends. The CDR3 consists of 16 residues. CDR1 MNHNS and CDR2 SASEGT come from the germline V gene.

V and J are TRBV21-1 and TRBJ2-3. TRBV21-1 corresponds to a pseudogene. The CDR3 runs 12 residues. DNA for the CDR3: TGTGCCAGCAGCAAATCCACCCGTACGCAGTATTTT. It translates to CASSKSTRTQYF.

The V call is TRBV5-4, the J call TRBJ1-1; D remains unclear. The CDR3 consists of 15 residues. V dropped 0 bases and J dropped 1 base, with 10 bases sitting between them. The germline V gene has CDR1 SGHNT and CDR2 YYREEE (reference sequence). CDR3 region: CASSLASPENTEAFF. CDR3 sequence (DNA): TGTGCCAGCAGCTTGGCAAGCCCAGAGAACACTGAAGCTTTCTTT. Full variable domain (rest looked up from reference TRBV5-4 and TRBJ1-1): ETGVTQSPTHLIKTRGQQVTLRCSSQSGHNTVSWYQQALGQGPQFIFQYYREEENGRGNFPPRFSGLQFPNYSSELNVNALELDDSALYLCASSLASPENTEAFFGQGTRLTVV.

V and J are TRBV6-1 and TRBJ1-1; weak D call: TRBD1 (6 bases). With 6 bases removed from V and 5 bases from J, the gap between germline ends came to 16 bases. The CDR3 loop spans 14 amino acids. Germline assignment: CDR1 MNHNS and CDR2 SASEGT. In nucleotides, the CDR3 is TGTGCCAGCAGCCCGAACAGGGCCAGGACTGAAGCTTTCTTT. It is translated as CASSPNRARTEAFF.

V and J are TRBV7-2 and TRBJ1-3; no reliable D call. Germline loops: CDR1 SGHTA, CDR2 FQGNSA. The CDR3 contains 12 residues. V lost 5 bases and J lost 7, with 9 bases in between. For the CDR3, the DNA is TGTGCCAGCAGCCATCGTTCGAACACCATATATTTT. Translated, it gives CASSHRSNTIYF.

This clone was seen only once. The chain couples TRBV5-1 to TRBJ2-7, with D perhaps TRBD2 (6 bases). V shed 4 bases and J shed 2 bases, with 16 bases lying between them. There are 15 residues in the CDR3. From germline, CDR1 is SGHRS and CDR2 YFSETQ. CDR3 bases: TGCGCCAGCAGCCTGGGGGGTAGGGGACCCTACGAGCAGTACTTC. Amino acid sequence: CASSLGGRGPYEQYF.

A few counts support this clone. The chain uses TRBV5-1 and TRBJ1-3; D remains unclear. Trimming cost V 4 bases and J 0 bases, with 14 bases left between them. In germline, CDR1 is SGHRS, CDR2 YFSETQ. The CDR3 is made up of 16 amino acids. The CDR3 sequence: CASSRGIQSSGNTIYF. CDR3 nucleotides: TGCGCCAGCAGCCGAGGGATACAGAGCTCTGGAAACACCATATATTTT.

The chain employs TRBV7-2 and TRBJ2-7; 10 bases map to TRBD2. Looked up from germline, CDR1 is SGHTA and CDR2 is FQGNSA. Unmatched junction bases numbered 5, after V lost 0 bases and J lost 6 bases. The CDR3 covers 15 residues. CDR3 nucleotides: TGTGCCAGCAGCTTAGCTCAAGCGGGAGGGGGCGAGCAGTACTTC. This encodes CASSLAQAGGGEQYF.

The chain is built from TRBV7-3 and TRBJ2-7; D not resolved. CDR3 length equals 13 residues. With 2 bases removed from V and 1 base from J, the gap between germline ends came to 6 bases. Germline V gene sequence: CDR1 SGHTA, CDR2 FQGTGA. CDR3 loop: CASSLFESYEQYF. In DNA, the CDR3 is TGTGCCAGCAGCTTATTCGAATCCTACGAGCAGTACTTC.

This chain joins TRBV6-1 and TRBJ1-3; D is unclear. This CDR3 contains 14 residues. Germline V gene data show CDR1 as MNHNS and CDR2 as SASEGT. V gave up 3 bases and J gave up 8 bases, with 14 bases separating them. CDR3 in DNA: TGTGCCAGCAGTGATGCCGGGCGTGGGGACACCATATATTTT. Translating it yields CASSDAGRGDTIYF.

The V call is TRBV6-4, the J call TRBJ2-2, with D perhaps matching TRBD1 or TRBD2 (6 bases each). Trimming removed 4 bases from V and 6 bases from J, with 15 bases in between. The CDR3 loop spans 15 amino acids. Germline CDR1 is MRHNA and CDR2 is SNTAGT. CDR3 sequence: CASSALPGGPGELFF. The CDR3 DNA reads TGTGCCAGCAGTGCCCTCCCTGGGGGGCCCGGGGAGCTGTTTTTT.

The chain is built from TRBV7-3 and TRBJ1-1; D is ambiguous. Trimming removed 3 bases from V and 2 bases from J, with 7 bases in between. Germline V lookup: CDR1 SGHTA, CDR2 FQGTGA. The CDR3 is made up of 13 amino acids. This CDR3 is CASSFGRNTEAFF. CDR3 nucleotides: TGTGCCAGCAGCTTCGGCAGAAACACTGAAGCTTTCTTT.

The rearrangement uses TRBV18 and TRBJ2-7; weak D call: TRBD1 (5 bases). In germline, CDR1 is KGHSH, CDR2 LQKENI. CDR3 size: 14 residues. Trimming took 4 bases from V and 2 from J, leaving 12 bases between them. The CDR3 coding sequence is TGTGCCAGCTCACTAAAAACAGGCCCCTACGAGCAGTACTTC. Its protein is CASSLKTGPYEQYF.

This sequence joins TRBV14 and TRBJ2-6; no definite D call. The CDR3 totals 18 residues. The V gene's germline CDR1 is SGHDN and CDR2 FVKESK. Trimming removed 3 bases at V and 0 bases at J, with 15 bases between. CDR3 DNA sequence: TGTGCCAGCAGCCATTATCCCCCCAAAAACTCTGGGGCCAACGTCCTGACTTTC. It specifies CASSHYPPKNSGANVLTF.

The genes are TRBV27 and TRBJ2-3; 8 bases align to TRBD1. CDR3 size: 16 residues. Germline V CDR1 and CDR2: MNHEY, SMNVEV (reference sequence). J was trimmed by 0 bases and V by 4 bases; bases with no gene match: 6. The CDR3 DNA reads as TGTGCCAGCAGTTCTAGCTGGACAGGGAGCACAGATACGCAGTATTTT. Translating gives CASSSSWTGSTDTQYF.

V gene TRBV19 combines with J gene TRBJ1-6; D is perhaps TRBD1 (5 bases). This CDR3 is 17 amino acids long. Trimming removed 5 bases from V and 0 bases from J, with 14 bases in between. The V gene's germline CDR1 is LNHDA and CDR2 SQIVND (reference sequence). This CDR3 reads CASSSGLQNSYNSPLHF. The CDR3 coding sequence is TGTGCCAGTAGTTCGGGACTTCAGAACTCCTATAATTCACCCCTCCACTTT.

This chain links TRBV19 with TRBJ1-1; maybe TRBD1 (5 bases). Germline CDR1 LNHDA, CDR2 SQIVND (reference sequence). Trimming took 4 bases from V and 0 from J, leaving 9 bases between them. The length of the CDR3 is 14 residues. Here the CDR3 reads CASSTARVNTEAFF. CDR3 bases: TGTGCCAGTAGTACGGCCAGGGTGAACACTGAAGCTTTCTTT.

The V and J genes are TRBV5-4 and TRBJ1-6; no clear D. The germline gives CDR1 SGHNT, CDR2 YYREEE (reference sequence). Deletions cut 4 bases from V and 9 bases from J, with 20 bases between. CDR3 size: 16 residues. The CDR3 nucleotides read TGTGCCAGCAGCAGTTTGGCGGCAAGTGGCGGTTCACCCCTCCACTTT. Protein sequence: CASSSLAASGGSPLHF. The whole variable domain, filled in from reference TRBV5-4 and TRBJ1-6, reads ETGVTQSPTHLIKTRGQQVTLRCSSQSGHNTVSWYQQALGQGPQFIFQYYREEENGRGNFPPRFSGLQFPNYSSELNVNALELDDSALYLCASSSLAASGGSPLHFGNGTRLTVT.

The rearrangement uses TRBV21-1 and TRBJ1-5. TRBV21-1 is tagged as a pseudogene. The CDR3 covers 12 residues. The CDR3 nucleotides read TGTGCCAGCCAAGGGGGGGGACAGCCCCAGCATTTT. Protein sequence: CASQGGGQPQHF.

This chain uses TRBV9 with TRBJ2-7, with D uncertain. Per germline, CDR1 SGDLS and CDR2 YYNGEE. Between the trimmed V and J ends, which lost 0 bases and 2 bases, there was a span of 6 bases. CDR3 size: 13 residues. In DNA, the CDR3 is TGTGCCAGCAGCGTAGGAAGCGCCTACGAGCAGTACTTC. Translating gives CASSVGSAYEQYF.

This chain links TRBV5-6 with TRBJ1-3, with unresolved D. Germline CDR1 is SGHDT and CDR2 is YYEEEE. CDR3 size: 12 residues. V was clipped by 2 bases and J by 14 bases, with 14 bases between them. For the CDR3, the DNA is TGTGCCAGCAGCTTCCGGCAGTCAGTCCTATATTTT. It is translated as CASSFRQSVLYF. Looking up the rest from reference TRBV5-6 and TRBJ1-3 gives the full variable domain: DAGVTQSPTHLIKTRGQQVTLRCSPKSGHDTVSWYQQALGQGPQFIFQYYEEEERQRGNFPDRFSGHQFPNYSSELNVNALLLGDSALYLCASSFRQSVLYFGEGSWLTVV.

The chain combines TRBV19 with TRBJ1-5; D may be TRBD1 (6 bases). Germline V gene lookup returns CDR1 LNHDA and CDR2 SQIVND (reference sequence). The CDR3 is 15 residues long. V was pared by 5 bases and J by 3 bases, with 14 bases between. The CDR3 DNA reads as TGTGCCAGTAGTGCGGGGGCATTGATCAATCAGCCCCAGCATTTT. Amino acid sequence: CASSAGALINQPQHF.

This clone appeared a single time. The V call is TRBV5-1, the J call TRBJ2-1; 10 nucleotides align to TRBD2. Trimming took 1 base from V and 6 from J; bases not matched to a gene: 7. CDR3 length: 16 amino acids. CDR1 SGHRS and CDR2 YFSETQ come from the germline V gene. As DNA, the CDR3 is TGCGCCAGCAGCTTGTCCCCTAGCGGGAGTTTCAATGAGCAGTTCTTC. Protein product: CASSLSPSGSFNEQFF. The full variable domain, completed using reference TRBV5-1 and TRBJ2-1, is KAGVTQTPRYLIKTRGQQVTLSCSPISGHRSVSWYQQTPGQGLQFLFEYFSETQRNKGNFPGRFSGRQFSNSRSEMNVSTLELGDSALYLCASSLSPSGSFNEQFFGPGTRLTVL.

The V gene is TRBV20-1, the J gene TRBJ2-1; 7 bases agree with TRBD2. Germline CDR1 is DFQATT and CDR2 is SNEGSKA (reference sequence). This CDR3 has 11 residues. V lost 5 bases and J lost 10; bases outside the gene matches: 5. The CDR3, as DNA: TGCAGTGCTGCCCAAGCGGGAGAGCAGTTCTTC. Translation: CSAAQAGEQFF.